Below, one TCR beta chain is given with its context. The V gene's germline CDR1 is SGHDN and CDR2 FVKESK. This CDR3 has 13 residues. With 1 base removed from V and 8 bases from J, the gap between germline ends came to 11 bases. Repertoires were generated with immunoSEQ multiplex PCR, while TCRdb's copy carries only in-frame clones and drops some. This table holds 150,000 to 200,000 clones, around 87% found once. The sample comes from a study of blood T cell repertoires in COVID-19. Sequencing was carried out using PBMCs or T cells enriched from blood (not recorded which). This chain joins TRBV14 and TRBJ1-2, with D perhaps matching TRBD1 (5 bases). This clonotype was obtained from a woman between 50 and 59 years old who had recovered from COVID-19. The CDR3 protein is CASSQAKKGGYTF. Written as DNA, the CDR3 is TGTGCCAGCAGCCAAGCCAAAAAGGGGGGCTACACCTTC.